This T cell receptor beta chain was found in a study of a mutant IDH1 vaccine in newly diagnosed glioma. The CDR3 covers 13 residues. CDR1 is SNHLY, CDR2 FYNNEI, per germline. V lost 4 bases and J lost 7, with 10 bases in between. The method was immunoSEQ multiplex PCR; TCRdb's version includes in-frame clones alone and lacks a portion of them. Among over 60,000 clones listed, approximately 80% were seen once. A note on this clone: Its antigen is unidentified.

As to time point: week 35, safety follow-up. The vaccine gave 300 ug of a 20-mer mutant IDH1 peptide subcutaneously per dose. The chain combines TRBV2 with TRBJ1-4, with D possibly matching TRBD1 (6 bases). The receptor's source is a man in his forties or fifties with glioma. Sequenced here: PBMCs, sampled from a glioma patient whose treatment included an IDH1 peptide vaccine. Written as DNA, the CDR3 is TGTGCCAGCAGTGGGGGGGGCCTTGAAAAACTGTTTTTT. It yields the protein CASSGGGLEKLFF.